What follows is one TCR beta chain and its context. Antigen unknown. Specified time point: after dendritic cell vaccination, including at tumor progression/relapse. This sample was taken from a study of glioma-infiltrating T cells after dendritic cell vaccination. Points from the study as a whole: No direct clonality-survival link was found; a diverse polyclonal response may matter.

The V gene end was trimmed by 2 bases and the J gene end by 5 bases; junction bases not matched to a gene: 14. The CDR3 covers 18 residues. Germline CDR1 is MGHDK and CDR2 is SYGVNS. Clones were sequenced by immunoSEQ multiplex PCR, and TCRdb holds only the in-frame ones, with some missing. Of approximately 85,000 clones listed, around 84% are singletons. The chain recombines TRBV25-1 with TRBJ2-5; 10 nucleotides line up with TRBD2. The material was blood, obtained after dendritic cell vaccination. The clonotype was recovered from a human donor with glioblastoma. The CDR3 region is CASSEPGQREGRWETQYF. The DNA for the CDR3 is TGTGCCAGCAGTGAACCAGGCCAGCGGGAGGGCCGGTGGGAGACCCAGTACTTC.